The 31 T cell receptor beta chains given below trace back to one sample, sequenced in a study of shared clonotypes between healthy human individuals. Profiling relied on immunoSEQ multiplex PCR, and the TCRdb table lists in-frame clones only, not all of them. The sample consists of hundreds of thousands of clones, roughly 80% of them appearing once. Sequencing was done on a sample of PBMCs. These receptors were taken from a woman in her forties in good health. Some clones in this sample may be carry-over from other donors' samples.

As for this clone: Only one base separates this from a far larger clonotype, so it likely reflects a read error. This chain links TRBV28 with TRBJ2-2, with D possibly being TRBD1 (5 bases). This CDR3 spans 20 amino acids. The V gene's germline CDR1 is MDHEN and CDR2 SYDVKM. The CDR3 spells CACSSGFKGWLLMNTGELFF. CDR3 in DNA: TGTGCCTGCAGTTCCGGGTTTAAGGGGTGGCTATTGATGAACACCGGGGAGCTGTTTTTT.

As regards this clone: A far larger clone is only one base removed, so a read error is likely. The rearrangement links TRBV25-1 to TRBJ2-7; 7 positions match TRBD1. Germline V gene sequence: CDR1 MGHDK, CDR2 SYGVNS. J was trimmed by 0 bases and V by 5 bases; bases with no gene match: 10. CDR3 size: 16 residues. As DNA, the CDR3 is TGTGCCAGCAGTCAACTAGGGGGCGTAAACTCCTACGAGCAGTACTTC. This translates into CASSQLGGVNSYEQYF.

This chain connects TRBV7-9 to TRBJ1-1; TRBD1 aligns across 7 bases. The CDR3 has 15 amino acids. CDR1 and CDR2 from the germline V gene are SEHNR and FQNEAQ (reference sequence). V gave up 6 bases and J gave up 2 bases; unmatched junction bases: 9. CDR3 DNA: TGTGCCAGCAGAAATCCGGGACAGAAAAACACTGAAGCTTTCTTT. It yields the protein CASRNPGQKNTEAFF.

The genes are TRBV18 and TRBJ2-5; perhaps TRBD2 as D (6 bases). Germline CDR1 reads KGHSH; CDR2 reads LQKENI. V was cut by 4 bases and J by 4 bases, with 10 bases left in between. This CDR3 is built from 13 residues. The CDR3 nucleotides are TGTGCCAGCTCACGGGGAGGAGGAGAGACCCAGTACTTC. Encoded protein: CASSRGGGETQYF.

This clone showed up many times. This chain uses TRBV7-8 with TRBJ1-4, with D tentatively TRBD1 (5 bases). Germline assignment: CDR1 SGHVS and CDR2 FQNEAQ. This CDR3 contains 15 residues. V lost 5 bases to trimming and J lost 6 bases, with 16 bases between them. CDR3 amino acids: CASSLRQGRDEKLFF. The DNA for the CDR3 is TGTGCCAGCAGCCTCCGTCAGGGTCGGGATGAAAAACTGTTTTTT.

This rearrangement joins TRBV4-1 to TRBJ1-5, with D possibly being TRBD1 (6 bases). Trimming left V 0 bases short and J 7 bases short, with 19 bases between. This CDR3 has 17 amino acids. Per germline, CDR1 MGHRA and CDR2 YSYEKL. The CDR3 DNA reads TGCGCCAGCAGCCAAGAAGGGGAGGGCAGGGGAGAACAGCCCCAGCATTTT. Its translation is CASSQEGEGRGEQPQHF.

This clone was counted a single time. The chain employs TRBV5-1 and TRBJ2-7, with D possibly TRBD2 on 6 matching bases. Germline V CDR1 and CDR2: SGHRS, YFSETQ. The CDR3 spans 14 residues. Between the trimmed V and J ends, which lost 5 bases and 0 bases, there was a span of 12 bases. CDR3 sequence reads: CASRGEVHSYEQYF. In DNA form, the CDR3 reads TGCGCCAGCAGGGGGGAGGTCCACTCCTACGAGCAGTACTTC. The variable domain in full, with the rest retrieved from reference TRBV5-1 and TRBJ2-7, is KAGVTQTPRYLIKTRGQQVTLSCSPISGHRSVSWYQQTPGQGLQFLFEYFSETQRNKGNFPGRFSGRQFSNSRSEMNVSTLELGDSALYLCASRGEVHSYEQYFGPGTRLTVT.

A word on this clone: One base separates it from a far larger clone, so it is likely a read error. The chain uses TRBV4-3 and TRBJ2-5, with D possibly being TRBD2 (5 bases). The last part of the DNA fits TRBJ2-7 better; the J call may be wrong. This CDR3 is built from 13 residues. Germline V gives CDR1 LGHNA, CDR2 YSLEER. The CDR3 DNA sequence: TGCGCCAGCAGCCAAGGAGGGCACTACGAGCAGTACTTC. It codes for CASSQGGHYEQYF.

In the case of this clone: At one boundary the junction diverges from the germline segment, which might be a read error. The chain recombines TRBV2 with TRBJ1-4; the D is unclear. The CDR3 runs to 14 residues. The germline CDR1 and CDR2 sequences are SNHLY and FYNNEI. CDR3: CASMGRSDNEKLVF. Here the CDR3 DNA reads TGTGCCAGCATGGGGAGGAGCGATAATGAGAAACTGGTTTTT.

The CDR3 nucleotides read TGTGCCAGCAGCGTAGACCAACGGGACTACGAGCAGTACTTC. It codes for CASSVDQRDYEQYF. V and J are TRBV9 and TRBJ2-5, with a tentative D call TRBD2 (5 bases). Near its end, the DNA agrees better with TRBJ2-7, so the J call may be wrong. Germline assignment: CDR1 SGDLS and CDR2 YYNGEE. There are 14 residues in the CDR3.

The table lists this clone with a count of one. The chain carries TRBV2 and TRBJ2-2; no firm D call. V shed 2 bases and J shed 4 bases, with 8 bases lying between them. Germline-derived CDR1 and CDR2 are SNHLY and FYNNEI. This CDR3 contains 14 residues. The CDR3 region is CASSERRLTGELFF. The CDR3 nucleotides are TGTGCCAGCAGTGAACGTAGACTCACCGGGGAGCTGTTTTTT.

CDR3 nucleotides: TGTGCCAGTAGTCGTGGAGGGGAGGAACGCTACACCTTC. Protein product: CASSRGGEERYTF. The chain joins TRBV19 to TRBJ1-2; a possible D gene is TRBD1 (5 bases). CDR3 length: 13 amino acids. Trimming took off 5 bases at V and 9 bases at J, with 16 bases between the two ends. Germline V gives CDR1 LNHDA, CDR2 SQIVND (reference sequence).

Points on this clone: One base separates it from a far larger clone, so it is likely a read error. The chain carries TRBV28 and TRBJ2-7; 7 nucleotides agree with TRBD2. The germline gives CDR1 MDHEN, CDR2 SYDVKM. The CDR3 extends over 16 amino acids. J gave up 3 bases and V 2 bases, and 10 bases lay outside the gene matches. The CDR3 sequence: CASSLERTRGYYEQYF. CDR3 in DNA: TGTGCCAGCAGTTTAGAACGGACTAGGGGATACTACGAGCAGTACTTC. Based on the CDR3 plus reference TRBV28 and TRBJ2-7, the full variable domain is DVKVTQSSRYLVKRTGEKVFLECVQDMDHENMFWYRQDPGLGLRLIYFSYDVKMKEKGDIPEGYSVSREKKERFSLILESASTNQTSMYLCASSLERTRGYYEQYFGPGTRLTVT.

CDR3 DNA sequence: TGTGCCAGCAGCTTATCGGGGGGCCCCGGGGAGCTGTTTTTT. Protein sequence: CASSLSGGPGELFF. V gene TRBV7-9 combines with J gene TRBJ2-2; a weak D match, TRBD2 (7 bases). The CDR3 consists of 14 residues. V lost 2 bases and J lost 6, with 10 bases in between. Germline V gives CDR1 SEHNR, CDR2 FQNEAQ (reference sequence).

The chain joins TRBV7-9 to TRBJ2-1; D unresolved. The germline gives CDR1 SEHNR, CDR2 FQNEAQ (reference sequence). The V end lost 3 bases, the J end lost 9 bases, and 9 bases lay between the germline ends. The CDR3 has 12 residues. In DNA, the CDR3 is TGTGCCAGCAGCTTGAGAAGGAGTGAGCAGTTCTTC. Encoded protein: CASSLRRSEQFF. Based on the CDR3 plus reference TRBV7-9 and TRBJ2-1, the full variable domain is DTGVSQNPRHKITKRGQNVTFRCDPISEHNRLYWYRQTLGQGPEFLTYFQNEAQLEKSRLLSDRFSAERPKGSFSTLEIQRTEQGDSAMYLCASSLRRSEQFFGPGTRLTVL.

V is TRBV5-1 and J is TRBJ2-1, with TRBD2 identical over 9 bases. Losses at the gene ends were 4 bases for V and 6 bases for J; bases not matched to a gene: 5. The germline gives CDR1 SGHRS, CDR2 YFSETQ. The CDR3 contains 14 residues. Here the CDR3 DNA reads TGCGCCAGCAGCAGGGGACTAGCAGGCAATGAGCAGTTCTTC. Translation: CASSRGLAGNEQFF.

The J gene is TRBJ1-4, the V gene TRBV5-1; D uncertain. From germline, CDR1 is SGHRS and CDR2 YFSETQ. V lost 0 bases to trimming and J lost 7 bases, with 13 bases between them. This CDR3 comprises 15 residues. The CDR3 here is CASSLVLGSVEKLFF. DNA of the CDR3: TGCGCCAGCAGCTTGGTATTAGGGTCCGTTGAAAAACTGTTTTTT.

The chain joins TRBV4-2 to TRBJ2-3; 8 bases fit TRBD2. V was clipped by 0 bases and J by 5 bases; unmatched bases: 19. CDR3 length: 20 residues. Germline CDR1 and CDR2: LGHNA and YNFKEQ. The CDR3 DNA reads TGTGCCAGCAGCCAAGATCAAGTTGAGCCTAGCGGGCAAGTAGGAGATACGCAGTATTTT. Translation gives CASSQDQVEPSGQVGDTQYF.

J is TRBJ2-7 and V is TRBV18; D possibly corresponds to TRBD1 (5 bases). Germline V lookup: CDR1 KGHSH, CDR2 LQKENI. Trimming cost V 2 bases and J 0 bases, with 17 bases left between them. The CDR3 contains 17 residues. CDR3 sequence reads: CASSPLGRSSSSYEQYF. DNA of the CDR3: TGTGCCAGCTCACCATTGGGGCGATCTTCGAGCTCCTACGAGCAGTACTTC.

This chain connects TRBV15 to TRBJ1-4; D is possibly TRBD1 (6 bases). Per germline, CDR1 LNHNV and CDR2 YYDKDF (reference sequence). Deletions cut 7 bases from V and 10 bases from J, with 22 bases between. The CDR3 runs 15 residues. CDR3 bases: TGTGCCACCACTAGACAGGATCTGGCTAAGGCAAAACTGTTTTTT. Its translation: CATTRQDLAKAKLFF.

CDR3 nucleotides: TGTGCCATCAGTCTGGGGGACAGGGCAATCTATGGCTACACCTTC. Translation: CAISLGDRAIYGYTF. The chain uses TRBV10-3 and TRBJ1-2; 9 bases are shared with TRBD1. This CDR3 spans 15 amino acids. CDR1 ENHRY and CDR2 SYGVKD come from the germline V gene. V lost 5 bases and J lost 4; bases outside the gene matches: 8.

The rearrangement uses TRBV5-1 and TRBJ2-1, with TRBD2 matching 9 bases. V was clipped by 0 bases and J by 9 bases; unmatched bases: 7. Germline CDR1 is SGHRS and CDR2 is YFSETQ. This CDR3 comprises 15 residues. The CDR3 sequence: CASSLATTSGGEQFF. Here the CDR3 DNA reads TGCGCCAGCAGCTTGGCGACGACTAGCGGCGGTGAGCAGTTCTTC. Full variable domain (outside the CDR3, taken from reference TRBV5-1 and TRBJ2-1): KAGVTQTPRYLIKTRGQQVTLSCSPISGHRSVSWYQQTPGQGLQFLFEYFSETQRNKGNFPGRFSGRQFSNSRSEMNVSTLELGDSALYLCASSLATTSGGEQFFGPGTRLTVL.

About this clone itself: A far larger clone is a single base away, which makes a read error likely. The CDR3: CASSLAVGQETQYF. The CDR3 DNA reads TGTGCCAGCAGCTTAGCGGTGGGGCAAGAGACCCAGTACTTC. V usage is TRBV11-2 and J usage is TRBJ2-5; D gene unclear. Germline CDR1 SGHAT, CDR2 FQNNGV. The CDR3 consists of 14 residues. V was shortened by 1 base and J by 2 bases, with 8 bases between the two germline ends.

The chain recombines TRBV19 with TRBJ2-2; the D gene is possibly TRBD2 (5 bases). The germline CDR1 and CDR2 sequences are LNHDA and SQIVND (reference sequence). V lost 3 bases and J lost 3, with 11 bases in between. The CDR3 totals 15 residues. The CDR3 is CASSMWGAHTGELFF. The CDR3 nucleotides are TGTGCCAGTAGTATGTGGGGAGCGCACACCGGGGAGCTGTTTTTT. The full variable domain, with the rest looked up from reference TRBV19 and TRBJ2-2, is DGGITQSPKYLFRKEGQNVTLSCEQNLNHDAMYWYRQDPGQGLRLIYYSQIVNDFQKGDIAEGYSVSREKKESFPLTVTSAQKNPTAFYLCASSMWGAHTGELFFGEGSRLTVL.

A few counts support this clone. This chain connects TRBV7-2 to TRBJ1-5; TRBD1 matches 11 bases. CDR1 SGHTA and CDR2 FQGNSA come from the germline V gene. CDR3 length: 15 amino acids. V was pared by 6 bases and J by 4 bases, with 5 bases of the junction left unmatched. As DNA, the CDR3 is TGTGCCAGCAGTTTCCGGGACAGGGGGAATCAGCCCCAGCATTTT. Translating it yields CASSFRDRGNQPQHF.

Note on this clone: This could be a read error, since a much larger clone is one nucleotide away. The chain has TRBV5-4 and TRBJ1-2; D gene ambiguous. The germline V gene encodes CDR1 SGHNT and CDR2 YYREEE (reference sequence). CDR3 length: 15 amino acids. The CDR3 here is CTSSFDMLLFYGYTF. The CDR3 region has the DNA TGTACCAGCAGCTTTGACATGCTCCTATTCTATGGCTACACCTTC.

In the case of this clone: With only one base between it and a far larger clone, this is likely a read error. Other DNA sequences within the sample encode an identical CDR3. V is TRBV5-1 and J is TRBJ2-2; 7 bases map to TRBD2. CDR3 length: 15 residues. In germline, CDR1 is SGHRS, CDR2 YFSETQ. The CDR3 region is CASSQTSLGTGELFF. In DNA, the CDR3 is TGCGCCAGCAGCCAGACTAGCCTCGGCACCGGGGAGCTGTTTTTC.

The rearrangement uses TRBV28 and TRBJ2-5; D possibly corresponds to TRBD2 (5 bases). Germline-derived CDR1 and CDR2 are MDHEN and SYDVKM. V dropped 6 bases and J dropped 5 bases, with 13 bases sitting between them. The CDR3 runs 13 residues. The CDR3 bases are TGTGCCAGCAGGATCGAGGGTAGGGAGACCCAGTACTTC. Translation: CASRIEGRETQYF.

The rearrangement links TRBV28 to TRBJ2-3; 11 positions agree with TRBD2. With V trimmed by 4 bases and J by 3 bases, 6 bases remained unmatched. The CDR3 covers 16 residues. Germline CDR1 MDHEN, CDR2 SYDVKM. This CDR3 reads CASSSLSGRGTDTQYF. The DNA for the CDR3 is TGTGCCAGCAGTTCCCTTAGCGGGAGGGGAACAGATACGCAGTATTTT.

This clone occurred a few times. J is TRBJ2-3 and V is TRBV6-1, with 10 bases matching TRBD2. V shed 4 bases, J shed 6 bases, and the junction held 7 bases outside the gene matches. The CDR3 covers 15 residues. Looked up from germline, CDR1 is MNHNS and CDR2 is SASEGT. The CDR3 sequence: CASSGTSGGADTQYF. The CDR3 DNA reads as TGTGCCAGCAGTGGGACTAGCGGCGGAGCCGATACGCAGTATTTT.

V and J are TRBV5-4 and TRBJ1-1, with unresolved D. V was cut by 4 bases and J by 4 bases, with 14 bases left in between. Germline V lookup: CDR1 SGHNT, CDR2 YYREEE (reference sequence). The CDR3 runs to 14 residues. As DNA, the CDR3 is TGTGCCAGCAGCCCGGAAGGTAGACCCACTGAAGCTTTCTTT. This translates into CASSPEGRPTEAFF.